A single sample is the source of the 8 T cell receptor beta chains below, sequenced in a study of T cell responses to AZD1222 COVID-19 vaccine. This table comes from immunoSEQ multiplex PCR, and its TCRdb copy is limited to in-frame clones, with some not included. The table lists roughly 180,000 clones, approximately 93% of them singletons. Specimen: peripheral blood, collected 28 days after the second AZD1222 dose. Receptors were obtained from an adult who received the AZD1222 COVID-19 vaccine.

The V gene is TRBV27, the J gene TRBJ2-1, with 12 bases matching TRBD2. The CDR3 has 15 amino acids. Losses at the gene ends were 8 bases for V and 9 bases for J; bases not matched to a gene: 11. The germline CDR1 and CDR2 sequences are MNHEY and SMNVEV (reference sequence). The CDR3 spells CASGFLAGGLSEQFF. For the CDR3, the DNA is TGTGCCAGCGGCTTTCTAGCGGGGGGGCTTAGTGAGCAGTTCTTC.

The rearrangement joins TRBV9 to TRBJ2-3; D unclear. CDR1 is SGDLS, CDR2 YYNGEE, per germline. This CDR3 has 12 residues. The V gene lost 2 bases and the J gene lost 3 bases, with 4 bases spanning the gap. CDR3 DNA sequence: TGTGCCAGCAGCGTCCCTACAGATACGCAGTATTTT. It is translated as CASSVPTDTQYF. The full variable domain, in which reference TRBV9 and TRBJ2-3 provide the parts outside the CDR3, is DSGVTQTPKHLITATGQRVTLRCSPRSGDLSVYWYQQSLDQGLQFLIQYYNGEERAKGNILERFSAQQFPDLHSELNLSSLELGDSALYFCASSVPTDTQYFGPGTRLTVL.

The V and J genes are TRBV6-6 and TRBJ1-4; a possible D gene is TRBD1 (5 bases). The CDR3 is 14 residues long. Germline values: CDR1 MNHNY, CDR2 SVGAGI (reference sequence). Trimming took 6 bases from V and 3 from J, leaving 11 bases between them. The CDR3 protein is CASRSGLSNEKLFF. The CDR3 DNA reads TGTGCCAGCAGGTCGGGACTCTCTAATGAAAAACTGTTTTTT.

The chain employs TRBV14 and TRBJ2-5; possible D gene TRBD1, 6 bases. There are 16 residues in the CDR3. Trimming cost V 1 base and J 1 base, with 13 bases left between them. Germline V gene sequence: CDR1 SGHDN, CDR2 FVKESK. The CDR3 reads CASSQGGRLGQETQYF. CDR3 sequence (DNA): TGTGCCAGCAGCCAAGGGGGGCGGCTGGGCCAAGAGACCCAGTACTTC.

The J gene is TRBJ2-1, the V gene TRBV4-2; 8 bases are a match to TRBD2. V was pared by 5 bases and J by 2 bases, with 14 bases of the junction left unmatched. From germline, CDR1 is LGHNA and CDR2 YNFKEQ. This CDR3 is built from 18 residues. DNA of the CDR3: TGTGCCAGCAGCTCAACCAGTGGAGCCGGGGGGGCCTACAATGAGCAGTTCTTC. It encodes CASSSTSGAGGAYNEQFF.

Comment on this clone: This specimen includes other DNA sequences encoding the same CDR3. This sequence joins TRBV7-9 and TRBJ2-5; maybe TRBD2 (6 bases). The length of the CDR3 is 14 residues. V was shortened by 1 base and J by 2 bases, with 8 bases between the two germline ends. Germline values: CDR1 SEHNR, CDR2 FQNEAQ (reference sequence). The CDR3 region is CASSLGREQETQYF. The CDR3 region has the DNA TGTGCCAGCAGCTTAGGACGGGAGCAAGAGACCCAGTACTTC.

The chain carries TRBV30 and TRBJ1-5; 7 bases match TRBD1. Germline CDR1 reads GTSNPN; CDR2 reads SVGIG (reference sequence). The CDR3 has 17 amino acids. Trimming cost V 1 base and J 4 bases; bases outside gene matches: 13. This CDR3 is CAWSGIRTGRSNQPQHF. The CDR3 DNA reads TGTGCCTGGAGTGGAATTCGGACAGGTCGGAGTAATCAGCCCCAGCATTTT.

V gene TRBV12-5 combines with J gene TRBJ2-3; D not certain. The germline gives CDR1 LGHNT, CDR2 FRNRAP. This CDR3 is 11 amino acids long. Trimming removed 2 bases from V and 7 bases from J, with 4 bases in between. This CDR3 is CASGLTNTQYF. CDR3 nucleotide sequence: TGTGCTAGTGGTTTGACAAATACGCAGTATTTT.